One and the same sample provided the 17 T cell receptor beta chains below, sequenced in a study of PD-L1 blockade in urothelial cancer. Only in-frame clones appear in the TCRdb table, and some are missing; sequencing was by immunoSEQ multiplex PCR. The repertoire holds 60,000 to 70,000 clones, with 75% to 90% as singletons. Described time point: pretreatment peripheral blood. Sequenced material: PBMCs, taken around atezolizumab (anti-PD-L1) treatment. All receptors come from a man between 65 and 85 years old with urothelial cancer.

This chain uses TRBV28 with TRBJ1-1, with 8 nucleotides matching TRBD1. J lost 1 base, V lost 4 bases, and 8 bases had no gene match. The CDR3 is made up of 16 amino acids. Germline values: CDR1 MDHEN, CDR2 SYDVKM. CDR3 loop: CASSSRDRLWNTEAFF. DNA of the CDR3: TGTGCCAGCAGTTCTCGGGACAGGCTCTGGAACACTGAAGCTTTCTTT. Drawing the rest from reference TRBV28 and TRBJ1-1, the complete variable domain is DVKVTQSSRYLVKRTGEKVFLECVQDMDHENMFWYRQDPGLGLRLIYFSYDVKMKEKGDIPEGYSVSREKKERFSLILESASTNQTSMYLCASSSRDRLWNTEAFFGQGTRLTVV.

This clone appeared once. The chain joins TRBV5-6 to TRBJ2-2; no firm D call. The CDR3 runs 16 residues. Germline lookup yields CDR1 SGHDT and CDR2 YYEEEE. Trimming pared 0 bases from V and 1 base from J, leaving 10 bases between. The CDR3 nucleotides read TGTGCCAGCAGCTTGGTTTGGCCCATGAACACCGGGGAGCTGTTTTTT. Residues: CASSLVWPMNTGELFF. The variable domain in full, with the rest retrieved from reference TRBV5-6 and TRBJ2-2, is DAGVTQSPTHLIKTRGQQVTLRCSPKSGHDTVSWYQQALGQGPQFIFQYYEEEERQRGNFPDRFSGHQFPNYSSELNVNALLLGDSALYLCASSLVWPMNTGELFFGEGSRLTVL.

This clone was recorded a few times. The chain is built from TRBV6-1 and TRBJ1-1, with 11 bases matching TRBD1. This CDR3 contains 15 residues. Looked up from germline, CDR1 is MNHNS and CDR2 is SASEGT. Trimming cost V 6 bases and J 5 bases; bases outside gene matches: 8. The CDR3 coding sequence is TGTGCCAGCAGGGCCGGGACAGGGGGGAGGACTGAAGCTTTCTTT. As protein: CASRAGTGGRTEAFF.

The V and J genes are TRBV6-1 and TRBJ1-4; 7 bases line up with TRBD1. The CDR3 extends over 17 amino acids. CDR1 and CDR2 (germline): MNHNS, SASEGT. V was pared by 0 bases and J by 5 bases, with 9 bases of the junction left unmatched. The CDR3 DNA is TGTGCCAGCAGTGAAGCACCGTTGGACAGGTTAAATGAAAAACTGTTTTTT. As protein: CASSEAPLDRLNEKLFF.

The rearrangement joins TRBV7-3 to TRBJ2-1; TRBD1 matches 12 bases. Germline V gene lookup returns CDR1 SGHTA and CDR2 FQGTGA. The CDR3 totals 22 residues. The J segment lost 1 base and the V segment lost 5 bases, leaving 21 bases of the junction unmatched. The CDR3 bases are TGTGCCAGCAGCCTTTCCGGGACAGGGGGCGCGATAGCGGGGGGATCCTACAATGAGCAGTTCTTC. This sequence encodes CASSLSGTGGAIAGGSYNEQFF.

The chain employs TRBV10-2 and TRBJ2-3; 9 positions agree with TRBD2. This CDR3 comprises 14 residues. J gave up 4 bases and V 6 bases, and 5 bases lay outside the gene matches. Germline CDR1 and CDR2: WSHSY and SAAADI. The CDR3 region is CASRLAGVADTQYF. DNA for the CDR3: TGCGCCAGCAGATTAGCGGGAGTGGCAGATACGCAGTATTTT.

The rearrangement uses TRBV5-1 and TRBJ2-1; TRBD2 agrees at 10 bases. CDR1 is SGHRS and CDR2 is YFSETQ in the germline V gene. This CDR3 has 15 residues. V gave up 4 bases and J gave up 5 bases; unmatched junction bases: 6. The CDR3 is CASSAIAGGDNEQFF. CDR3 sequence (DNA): TGCGCCAGCAGCGCGATAGCGGGAGGAGACAATGAGCAGTTCTTC.

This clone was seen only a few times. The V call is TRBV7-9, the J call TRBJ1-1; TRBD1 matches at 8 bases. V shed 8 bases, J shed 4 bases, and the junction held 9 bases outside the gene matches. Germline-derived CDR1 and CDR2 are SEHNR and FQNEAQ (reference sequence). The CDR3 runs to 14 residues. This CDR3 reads CASGTGGGVTEAFF. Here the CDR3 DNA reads TGTGCCAGCGGTACAGGGGGAGGTGTCACTGAAGCTTTCTTT.

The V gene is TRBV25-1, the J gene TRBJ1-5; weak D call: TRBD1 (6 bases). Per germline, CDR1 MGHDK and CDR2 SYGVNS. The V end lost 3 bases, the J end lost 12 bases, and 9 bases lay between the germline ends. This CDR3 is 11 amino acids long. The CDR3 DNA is TGTGCCAGCAGTGACACAGGGATCCAGCATTTT. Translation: CASSDTGIQHF.

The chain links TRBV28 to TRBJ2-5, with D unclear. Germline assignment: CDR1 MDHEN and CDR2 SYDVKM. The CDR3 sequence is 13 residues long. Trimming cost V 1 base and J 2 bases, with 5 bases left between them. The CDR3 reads CASSLLVQETQYF. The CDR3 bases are TGTGCCAGCAGTTTATTAGTGCAAGAGACCCAGTACTTC. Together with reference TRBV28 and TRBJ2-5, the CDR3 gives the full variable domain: DVKVTQSSRYLVKRTGEKVFLECVQDMDHENMFWYRQDPGLGLRLIYFSYDVKMKEKGDIPEGYSVSREKKERFSLILESASTNQTSMYLCASSLLVQETQYFGPGTRLLVL.

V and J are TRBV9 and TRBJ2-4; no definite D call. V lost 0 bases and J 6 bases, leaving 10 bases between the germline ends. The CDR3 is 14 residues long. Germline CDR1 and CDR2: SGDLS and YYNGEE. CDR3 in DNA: TGTGCCAGCAGCGTAGTGCCAACGGGAAACATTCAGTACTTC. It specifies CASSVVPTGNIQYF.

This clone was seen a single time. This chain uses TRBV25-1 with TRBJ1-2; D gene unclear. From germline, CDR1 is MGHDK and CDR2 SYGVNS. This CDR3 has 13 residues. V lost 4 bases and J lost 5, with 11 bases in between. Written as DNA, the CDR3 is TGTGCCAGCAGTGGGGGAGGCCGTTATGGCTACACCTTC. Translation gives CASSGGGRYGYTF.

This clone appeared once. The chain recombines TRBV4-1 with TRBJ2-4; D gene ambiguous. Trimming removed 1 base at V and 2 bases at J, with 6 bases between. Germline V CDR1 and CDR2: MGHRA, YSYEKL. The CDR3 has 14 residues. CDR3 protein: CASSQVVSKNIQYF. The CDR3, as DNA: TGCGCCAGCAGCCAAGTAGTCTCCAAAAACATTCAGTACTTC.

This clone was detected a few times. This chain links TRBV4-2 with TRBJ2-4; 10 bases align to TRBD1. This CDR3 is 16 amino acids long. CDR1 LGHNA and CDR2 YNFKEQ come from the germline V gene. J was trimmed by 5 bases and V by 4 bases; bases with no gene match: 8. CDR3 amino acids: CASSRSGQGMENIQYF. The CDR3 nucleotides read TGTGCCAGCAGCCGGTCGGGACAGGGGATGGAAAACATTCAGTACTTC.

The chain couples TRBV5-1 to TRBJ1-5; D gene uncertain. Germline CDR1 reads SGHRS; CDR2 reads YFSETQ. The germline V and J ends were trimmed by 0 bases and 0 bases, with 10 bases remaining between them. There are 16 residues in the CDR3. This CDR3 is CASSLGPESSNQPQHF. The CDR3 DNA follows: TGCGCCAGCAGCTTGGGACCGGAGAGTAGCAATCAGCCCCAGCATTTT.

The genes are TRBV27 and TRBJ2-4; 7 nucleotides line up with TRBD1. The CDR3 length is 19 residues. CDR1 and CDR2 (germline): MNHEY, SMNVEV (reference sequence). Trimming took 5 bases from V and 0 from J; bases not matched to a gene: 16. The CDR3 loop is CASSPRSTGSNIAKNIQYF. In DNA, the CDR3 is TGTGCCAGCAGTCCGAGGTCGACAGGGAGTAATATAGCCAAAAACATTCAGTACTTC.

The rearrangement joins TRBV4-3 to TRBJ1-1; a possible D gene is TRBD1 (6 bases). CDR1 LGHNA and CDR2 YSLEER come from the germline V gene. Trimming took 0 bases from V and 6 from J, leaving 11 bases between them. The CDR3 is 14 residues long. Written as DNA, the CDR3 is TGCGCCAGCAGCCAAGATTCGGGGGGGCCTGAAGCTTTCTTT. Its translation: CASSQDSGGPEAFF.